This TCR beta chain was sequenced for a study of shared clonotypes between healthy human individuals (dated by TCRdb to about 2020). With regard to the full study: Two women and a few men aged 18 to 49 years were included in the cohort. To estimate repertoire size and how much clonotypes are shared between individuals, the study performed deep sequencing of blood TCR repertoires from about 5 healthy adults. Between about 0.94 and 8.9 billion PBMCs per donor were obtained by leukapheresis. Different laboratories and diverse techniques were used to prepare libraries and sequence TCR repertoires, to increase sequencing depth and limit assay-specific biases. For each donor, three plates each were used for CD4 naive and CD4 memory, two plates were used for CD8 naive, and one plate was used for CD8 memory. Broad study findings and their caveats: Larger estimated clonotype richness was generally found for naive subsets than for memory subsets. When a handful of donors were compared, the shared fraction of clonotypes was approximately 5% for naive CD4, approximately 3.5% for naive CD8, about 2.4% for memory CD4, and under 0.5% for memory CD8. Even with the large sequencing depth, rarefaction of the sorted-subset datasets indicated that sequencing was incomplete. Compared with non-shared clonotypes, the clonotypes found in all four sorted-subset donors had higher generation probabilities. Pairwise subsampling indicated that sequencing depth was expected to affect the degree of clonotype sharing among donors. The genetic and exposure-history diversity represented was limited by the small number of donors. Sampling was limited to blood, and TCR repertoires in tissue likely differ from TCR repertoires in blood.

CD8 naive samples were CD45RO-negative cells positively selected for CCR7, giving a CD45RA+CCR7+ population that excluded TemRA cells. Donors were healthy HIV-negative adults with no recently reported acute infections or vaccinations. Every donor was a Caucasian adult living in Nashville, Tennessee, USA. Blood was collected by leukapheresis, and PBMCs were isolated by Ficoll-Histopaque density gradient centrifugation and then cryopreserved in liquid nitrogen vapor phase. Analytical flow cytometry was used to check the purity and quantity of each magnetically sorted T cell population. Each sorted fraction had its genomic DNA isolated and then quantified by UV absorbance on a Nanodrop 2000c. Using the deep immunoSEQ assay, multiplex PCR amplified TCR CDR3 regions from genomic DNA. Extracted genomic DNA from each cell subset was distributed evenly across all wells of several immunoSEQ 96-well plates, and each plate was treated as a replicate. Each replicate PCR for sorted subsets received roughly 200 ng genomic DNA, equal to some 32,000 T cell genomes. Purified libraries were quantified with a Qubit 3.0 fluorometer, sized on a Bioanalyzer 2100, and re-quantified with the KAPA Library Quantification kit. Every immunoSEQ 96-well plate was sequenced on a separate single-read 150-cycle Illumina NextSeq 550 flow cell. The authors processed their data as follows. Because the immunoSEQ output held only junctional sequences and lacked quality scores, the filtering could not match the filtering applied to full-length reads. Sequences were annotated with PyIR, a Python wrapper for IgBLAST v1.9, and V/J genes and CDR3 were assigned using IMGT germline references. Reads were filtered out if the reads had weak V/J assignments (E-value above 1e-6), no CDR3, stop codons, out-of-frame junctions, or ambiguous translated residues. V3J clonotypes were defined by identical inferred V gene, J gene, and CDR3 amino acid sequence. Percentage overlap between repertoires was computed as shared unique clonotypes divided by the size of the smaller repertoire. Three approaches were used to assess repertoire richness: RTK rarefaction, the Chao1 estimator, and Recon v2.1 estimates of unobserved clonotypes. Generation probabilities for all TCRbeta clonotypes obtained by the gDNA method from a few donors were computed using OLGA. Entries here come from immuneACCESS through TCRdb and include only in-frame sequences with V and J called. Some clones fail to appear in such tables; in the studies checked, an unresolved V gene covers under half of the shortfall, and the cause of the remainder is unknown. V and J calls and clone size are copied from that table; D and trimming were computed from the DNA. The sample table lists 800,000 or so clones, about 97% of them with a count of one. The leading ten clones occupy about 0.25% of the sample.

Turning to this clone: No antigen is known for it. Mismatch with germline at one junction end may stem from a read error.

Sequenced: naive CD8+ T cells sorted from blood. The cell subset or site label on this specimen signifies: CD45RA+CCR7+. The receptor comes from a man aged 25-45 years in good health.

The CDR3 reads as follows: CASSPSGRGYEQYF. The DNA reads TGTGCTAGCAGCCCGTCCGGCAGGGGCTACGAGCAGTACTTC. The sequence links TRBV7-7 to TRBJ2-7, with a weak D call of TRBD1 (6 bases match). The CDR3 spans 14 residues, from the cysteine through the phenylalanine. Just the 42-base CDR3 DNA is kept, in frame starting at base 1. CDR1 and CDR2 were assigned from the germline V gene (reference sequence) as SSHAT and FNYEAQ.